This T cell receptor beta chain is from a study of breast tumors, draining lymph nodes, adjacent tissues. This clonotype came up many times. Its antigen is currently unknown. Breast cancer patients provided tissue from their axillary draining lymph nodes. This CDR3 comprises 12 residues. Germline CDR1 and CDR2: GTSNPN and SVGIG (reference sequence). Trimming removed 6 bases from V and 8 bases from J; junction bases left unmatched: 6. One entry per CDR3 protein, called by TCRdb with MiXCR from the multiplex PCR reads. The sample contains approximately 190,000 distinct CDR3 sequences, approximately 33% of which appear only once. Findings and caveats of the study: Tumor TCR diversity was below lymph nodes but above nontumor tissue. The lymph node origin of tumor T cells was framed as consistent with a hypothesis, not demonstrated. Luminal-like breast cancer showed significantly greater tumor-nontumor repertoire similarity than basal-like breast cancer did. Findings are consistent with lymph node origin and intratumoral expansion of most tumor T cells.

The receptor comes from a female donor with breast cancer. Some clones in this sample may be carry-over from other donors' samples. J is TRBJ1-2 and V is TRBV30; 10 bases fit TRBD1. Sequences were obtained from axillary lymph node tissue. The CDR3 here is CACDRGHGGYTF. The CDR3 nucleotides are TGTGCCTGCGACAGGGGGCACGGAGGCTACACCTTC.